These 21 T cell receptor beta chains share one sample of origin, sequenced in a study of OX40 agonist ivuxolimab in advanced cancers. The assay was immunoSEQ multiplex PCR, and TCRdb's table has in-frame clones only and misses some. Found here are tens of thousands of clones, around 77% of them singletons; the top ten hold approximately 2%. The sequencing here drew on CD4+ or CD8+ T cells sorted from blood, taken in a trial of the OX40 agonist ivuxolimab. These receptors came from an adult with an advanced solid tumor such as melanoma, head and neck, liver or kidney cancer.

This clone was counted a single time. The chain is built from TRBV7-3 and TRBJ2-5, with D perhaps TRBD2 (6 bases). Germline CDR1 and CDR2: SGHTA and FQGTGA. Between the trimmed V and J ends, which lost 0 bases and 5 bases, there was a span of 10 bases. The CDR3 runs to 14 residues. The CDR3 is CASSLTEGLETQYF. The DNA of the CDR3 is TGTGCCAGCAGCTTAACCGAGGGACTGGAGACCCAGTACTTC. The whole variable domain, filled in from reference TRBV7-3 and TRBJ2-5, reads GAGVSQTPSNKVTEKGKYVELRCDPISGHTALYWYRQSLGQGPEFLIYFQGTGAADDSGLPNDRFFAVRPEGSVSTLKIQRTERGDSAVYLCASSLTEGLETQYFGPGTRLLVL.

This chain joins TRBV6-6 and TRBJ1-5; 10 bases agree with TRBD1. The CDR3 length is 15 residues. The germline V gene encodes CDR1 MNHNY and CDR2 SVGAGI (reference sequence). Trimming took 7 bases from V and 4 from J; bases not matched to a gene: 7. CDR3 nucleotide sequence: TGTGCCAGCATCCGACAGGGGGCGGATAATCAGCCCCAGCATTTT. Protein sequence: CASIRQGADNQPQHF.

The chain has TRBV5-1 and TRBJ2-7, with 8 bases that match TRBD2. This CDR3 has 16 amino acids. With 0 bases clipped from V and 2 bases from J, the junction kept 7 bases outside the gene matches. Germline CDR1 and CDR2: SGHRS and YFSETQ. The DNA of the CDR3 is TGCGCCAGCAGCTTGGGCTATAGCGGGGCAACCTACGAGCAGTACTTC. Protein product: CASSLGYSGATYEQYF.

The chain carries TRBV6-6 and TRBJ1-6; D might be TRBD1 (5 bases). The V gene lost 8 bases and the J gene lost 6 bases, with 17 bases spanning the gap. The V gene's germline CDR1 is MNHNY and CDR2 SVGAGI (reference sequence). This CDR3 comprises 15 residues. As DNA, the CDR3 is TGTGCCAGCGCAAGTTCCGGGACGGTTAATTCACCCCTCCACTTT. It specifies CASASSGTVNSPLHF.

This chain joins TRBV19 and TRBJ1-5; 10 bases align to TRBD1. CDR1 and CDR2 from the germline V gene are LNHDA and SQIVND (reference sequence). After removal of 6 bases from V and 2 bases from J, the junction contained 7 bases not matched to a gene. CDR3 length: 16 amino acids. The CDR3 DNA is TGTGCCAGTAGCCAGACAGGGGGCGGAGGCAATCAGCCCCAGCATTTT. Translation gives CASSQTGGGGNQPQHF.

The genes are TRBV11-3 and TRBJ2-5, with 7 bases fitting TRBD1. The ends lost 6 bases at V and 6 bases at J; junction bases unmatched: 10. Germline values: CDR1 SGHNT, CDR2 YENEEA. This CDR3 contains 14 residues. In DNA, the CDR3 is TGTGCCAGCAGTCTGCAAGGGGGCGAGAAGACCCAGTACTTC. It codes for CASSLQGGEKTQYF.

CDR3 in DNA: TGCGCCAGCAGCCATCTAGCGCCGAACACCGGGGAGCTGTTTTTT. Translation gives CASSHLAPNTGELFF. The rearrangement links TRBV5-1 to TRBJ2-2; maybe TRBD2 (6 bases). Germline V gene lookup returns CDR1 SGHRS and CDR2 YFSETQ. The CDR3 consists of 15 residues. Trimming shortened V by 4 bases and J by 0 bases, and 10 bases separated the two germline ends.

V and J are TRBV19 and TRBJ2-7; 12 bases are a match to TRBD2. The CDR3 has 15 residues. V was clipped by 4 bases and J by 6 bases; unmatched bases: 7. Germline CDR1 and CDR2: LNHDA and SQIVND (reference sequence). The CDR3 bases are TGTGCCAGTAGTACTCTAGCGGGAGGGCCCACCGAGCAGTACTTC. It specifies CASSTLAGGPTEQYF.

The sample holds a few counts of this clone. This rearrangement joins TRBV11-2 to TRBJ2-5; D remains ambiguous. Trimming removed 6 bases from V and 1 base from J, with 15 bases in between. Germline CDR1 SGHAT, CDR2 FQNNGV. The CDR3 has 15 amino acids. CDR3 DNA sequence: TGTGCCAGCAGAAGCCTCAGACACCCCCAAGAGACCCAGTACTTC. This translates into CASRSLRHPQETQYF.

The rearrangement links TRBV5-1 to TRBJ1-4; 7 nucleotides agree with TRBD1. The germline CDR1 and CDR2 sequences are SGHRS and YFSETQ. The CDR3 has 15 residues. After removal of 1 base from V and 5 bases from J, the junction contained 5 bases not matched to a gene. In DNA, the CDR3 is TGCGCCAGCAGCTTGTCCGGGACAGCAAATGAAAAACTGTTTTTT. This translates into CASSLSGTANEKLFF.

The chain employs TRBV7-6 and TRBJ2-1; a weak D match, TRBD1 (7 bases). The CDR3 length is 16 residues. V was shortened by 5 bases and J by 9 bases, with 23 bases between the two germline ends. Germline-derived CDR1 and CDR2 are SGHVS and FNYEAQ. Here the CDR3 DNA reads TGTGCCAGCAGCCAGGGGGTTAGGGACTCCTCCTCTGAGCAGTTCTTC. Amino acids: CASSQGVRDSSSEQFF.

This clone was counted a single time. The CDR3 spells CASSLMRGRGYTF. Written as DNA, the CDR3 is TGTGCCAGCAGTTTAATGAGGGGACGAGGCTACACCTTC. The gene calls are TRBV28 and TRBJ1-2, with D possibly TRBD1 on 5 matching bases. V lost 2 bases and J lost 8, with 12 bases in between. The CDR3 covers 13 residues. Germline V CDR1 and CDR2: MDHEN, SYDVKM.

This clone came up once. The rearrangement joins TRBV5-1 to TRBJ2-5; D is perhaps TRBD2 (5 bases). This CDR3 is 15 amino acids long. Germline assignment: CDR1 SGHRS and CDR2 YFSETQ. V gave up 0 bases and J gave up 5 bases, with 14 bases separating them. Here the CDR3 reads CASSLEPGLGETQYF. CDR3 DNA sequence: TGCGCCAGCAGCTTGGAACCTGGACTTGGGGAGACCCAGTACTTC.

The chain couples TRBV2 to TRBJ2-2, with 8 bases identical to TRBD1. The germline V gene has CDR1 SNHLY and CDR2 FYNNEI. This CDR3 is built from 14 residues. V was pared by 6 bases and J by 7 bases, with 7 bases of the junction left unmatched. CDR3 in amino acids: CASSPGQANGELFF. DNA for the CDR3: TGTGCCAGCAGCCCGGGACAGGCGAACGGGGAGCTGTTTTTT.

The rearrangement uses TRBV18 and TRBJ1-5, with 11 bases lining up with TRBD1. V lost 3 bases to trimming and J lost 2 bases; unmatched junction nucleotides: 3. Germline CDR1 KGHSH, CDR2 LQKENI. The CDR3 spans 16 residues. The CDR3 here is CASSPGQGAGNQPQHF. In nucleotides, the CDR3 is TGTGCCAGCTCACCCGGACAGGGGGCGGGCAATCAGCCCCAGCATTTT.

V gene TRBV15 combines with J gene TRBJ2-7; D might be TRBD1 (6 bases). The V gene's germline CDR1 is LNHNV and CDR2 YYDKDF (reference sequence). The CDR3 totals 13 residues. Trimming took off 8 bases at V and 5 bases at J, with 16 bases between the two ends. CDR3 in amino acids: CATGKWTENEQYF. The CDR3 DNA reads as TGTGCCACCGGCAAATGGACAGAAAACGAGCAGTACTTC.

J is TRBJ2-1 and V is TRBV12-5; 11 bases map to TRBD2. This CDR3 has 16 amino acids. The V segment lost 1 base and the J segment 4 bases; nucleotides outside the gene matches: 3. Germline lookup yields CDR1 LGHNT and CDR2 FRNRAP. CDR3 sequence: CASGLETSGIYNEQFF. CDR3 bases: TGTGCTAGTGGTTTGGAGACTAGCGGGATTTACAATGAGCAGTTCTTC.

This clone has a single count. This CDR3 reads CAISEIEGRNTEAFF. DNA of the CDR3: TGTGCCATCAGTGAGATTGAGGGAAGGAACACTGAAGCTTTCTTT. This chain links TRBV10-3 with TRBJ1-1; D unresolved. The CDR3 runs 15 residues. Per germline, CDR1 ENHRY and CDR2 SYGVKD. Trimming stripped 2 bases from V and 1 base from J, with 11 bases between.

The sample holds a few counts of this clone. This chain connects TRBV18 to TRBJ2-1, with 9 bases matching TRBD2. Germline CDR1 reads KGHSH; CDR2 reads LQKENI. The V segment lost 3 bases and the J segment 4 bases; nucleotides outside the gene matches: 4. The CDR3 consists of 15 residues. The CDR3 here is CASSPGREGYNEQFF. In nucleotides, the CDR3 is TGTGCCAGCTCACCTGGGCGGGAGGGTTACAATGAGCAGTTCTTC. Full variable domain (outside the CDR3, taken from reference TRBV18 and TRBJ2-1): NAGVMQNPRHLVRRRGQEARLRCSPMKGHSHVYWYRQLPEEGLKFMVYLQKENIIDESGMPKERFSAEFPKEGPSILRIQQVVRGDSAAYFCASSPGREGYNEQFFGPGTRLTVL.

Comments on this clone: The same CDR3 also results from other DNA sequences found in this sample. The chain has TRBV5-1 and TRBJ2-5, with D tentatively TRBD1 or TRBD2 (5 bases each). The V gene's germline CDR1 is SGHRS and CDR2 YFSETQ. CDR3 size: 14 residues. Deletions cut 0 bases from V and 1 base from J, with 7 bases between. CDR3 in amino acids: CASSLGGVQETQYF. The CDR3 region has the DNA TGCGCCAGCAGCTTGGGAGGGGTCCAAGAGACCCAGTACTTC.

The chain has TRBV5-1 and TRBJ2-5; the D is unclear. CDR1 is SGHRS, CDR2 YFSETQ, per germline. V lost 4 bases and J lost 4, with 11 bases in between. This CDR3 comprises 13 residues. Here the CDR3 DNA reads TGCGCCAGCAGCGGATTTCTTGGAGAGACCCAGTACTTC. Translated: CASSGFLGETQYF. The whole variable domain, filled in from reference TRBV5-1 and TRBJ2-5, reads KAGVTQTPRYLIKTRGQQVTLSCSPISGHRSVSWYQQTPGQGLQFLFEYFSETQRNKGNFPGRFSGRQFSNSRSEMNVSTLELGDSALYLCASSGFLGETQYFGPGTRLLVL.